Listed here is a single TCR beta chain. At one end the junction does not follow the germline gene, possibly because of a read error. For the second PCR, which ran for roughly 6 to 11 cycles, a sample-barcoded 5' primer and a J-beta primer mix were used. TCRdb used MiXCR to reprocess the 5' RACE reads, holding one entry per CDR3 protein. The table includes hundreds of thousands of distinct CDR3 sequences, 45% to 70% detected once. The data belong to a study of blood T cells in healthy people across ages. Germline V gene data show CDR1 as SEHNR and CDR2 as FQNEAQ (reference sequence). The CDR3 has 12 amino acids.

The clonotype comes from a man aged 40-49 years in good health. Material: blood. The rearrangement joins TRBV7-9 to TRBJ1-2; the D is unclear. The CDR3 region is CASSSNNCGYTF. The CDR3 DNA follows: TGTGCCAGCAGTTCCAATAACTGTGGCTACACCTTC.